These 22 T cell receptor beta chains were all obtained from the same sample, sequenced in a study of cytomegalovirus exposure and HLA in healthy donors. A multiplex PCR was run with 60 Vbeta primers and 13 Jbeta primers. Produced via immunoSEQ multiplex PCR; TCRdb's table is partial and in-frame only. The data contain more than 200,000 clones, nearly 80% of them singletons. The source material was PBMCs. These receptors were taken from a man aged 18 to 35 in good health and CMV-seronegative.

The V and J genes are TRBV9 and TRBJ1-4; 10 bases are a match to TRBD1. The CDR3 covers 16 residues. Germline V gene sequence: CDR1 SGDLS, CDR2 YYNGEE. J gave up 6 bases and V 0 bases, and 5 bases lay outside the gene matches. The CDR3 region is CASSVGAGTGDEKLFF. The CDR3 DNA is TGTGCCAGCAGCGTAGGGGCCGGGACAGGGGATGAAAAACTGTTTTTT.

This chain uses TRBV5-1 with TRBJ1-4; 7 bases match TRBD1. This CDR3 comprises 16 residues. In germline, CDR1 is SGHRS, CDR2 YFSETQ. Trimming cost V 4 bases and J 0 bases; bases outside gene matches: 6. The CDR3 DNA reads TGCGCCAGCAGCGCCGGGACAGCGGCAACTAATGAAAAACTGTTTTTT. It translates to CASSAGTAATNEKLFF.

Here the CDR3 reads CASSPPSFGRTDTQYF. The CDR3 DNA follows: TGTGCCAGCAGCCCCCCCTCATTCGGTCGCACAGATACGCAGTATTTT. The chain links TRBV5-5 to TRBJ2-3; unclear D gene. The germline V gene encodes CDR1 SGHKS and CDR2 YYEKEE (reference sequence). The CDR3 spans 16 residues. Trimming cost V 4 bases and J 1 base, with 16 bases left between them.

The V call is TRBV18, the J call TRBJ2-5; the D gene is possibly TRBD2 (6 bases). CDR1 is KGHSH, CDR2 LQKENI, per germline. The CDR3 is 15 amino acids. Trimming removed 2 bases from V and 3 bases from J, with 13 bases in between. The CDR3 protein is CASSPFSSAKETQYF. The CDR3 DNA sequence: TGTGCCAGCTCACCATTCTCTAGCGCGAAAGAGACCCAGTACTTC.

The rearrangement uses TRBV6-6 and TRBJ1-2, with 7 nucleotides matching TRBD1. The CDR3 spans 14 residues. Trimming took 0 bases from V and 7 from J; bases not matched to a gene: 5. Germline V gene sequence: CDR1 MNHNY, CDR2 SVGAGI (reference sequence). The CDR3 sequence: CASSYSEGARGYTF. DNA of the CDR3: TGTGCCAGCAGTTACTCGGAGGGGGCACGTGGCTACACCTTC.

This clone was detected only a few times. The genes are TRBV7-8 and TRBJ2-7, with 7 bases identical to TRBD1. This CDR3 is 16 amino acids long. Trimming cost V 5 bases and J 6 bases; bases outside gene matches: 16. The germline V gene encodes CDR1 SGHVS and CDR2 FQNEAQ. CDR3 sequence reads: CASSPRLQGSGSEQYF. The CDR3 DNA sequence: TGTGCCAGCAGCCCCAGGCTACAGGGGTCGGGTAGCGAGCAGTACTTC.

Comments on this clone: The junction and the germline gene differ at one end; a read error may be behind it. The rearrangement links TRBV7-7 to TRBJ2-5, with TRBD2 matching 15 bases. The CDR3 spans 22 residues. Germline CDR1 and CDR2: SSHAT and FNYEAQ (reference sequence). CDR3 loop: CASSSDLGLAGGPLTRQETQYF. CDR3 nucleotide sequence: TGTGCTAGCAGCTCTGATCTTGGACTAGCGGGGGGGCCTTTGACCCGGCAAGAGACCCAGTACTTC.

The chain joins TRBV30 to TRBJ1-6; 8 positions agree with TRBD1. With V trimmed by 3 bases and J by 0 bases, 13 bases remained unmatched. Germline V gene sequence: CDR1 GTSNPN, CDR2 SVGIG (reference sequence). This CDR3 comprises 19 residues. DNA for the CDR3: TGTGCCTGGAGCGGTCCGGGCAGGGACAGGAGCTCCTATAATTCACCCCTCCACTTT. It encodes CAWSGPGRDRSSYNSPLHF.

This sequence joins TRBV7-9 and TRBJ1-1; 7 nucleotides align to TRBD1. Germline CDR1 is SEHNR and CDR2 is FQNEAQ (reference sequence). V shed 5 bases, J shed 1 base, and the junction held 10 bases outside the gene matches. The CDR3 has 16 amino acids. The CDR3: CASSPNTGQKNTEAFF. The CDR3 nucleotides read TGTGCCAGCAGCCCCAATACGGGACAGAAGAACACTGAAGCTTTCTTT. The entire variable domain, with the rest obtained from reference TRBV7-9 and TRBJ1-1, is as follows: DTGVSQNPRHKITKRGQNVTFRCDPISEHNRLYWYRQTLGQGPEFLTYFQNEAQLEKSRLLSDRFSAERPKGSFSTLEIQRTEQGDSAMYLCASSPNTGQKNTEAFFGQGTRLTVV.

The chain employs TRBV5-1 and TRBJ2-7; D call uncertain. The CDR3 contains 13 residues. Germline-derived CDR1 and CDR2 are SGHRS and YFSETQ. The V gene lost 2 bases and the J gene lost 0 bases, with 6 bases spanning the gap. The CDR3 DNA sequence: TGCGCCAGCAGCTTAACAGCCTCCTACGAGCAGTACTTC. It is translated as CASSLTASYEQYF.

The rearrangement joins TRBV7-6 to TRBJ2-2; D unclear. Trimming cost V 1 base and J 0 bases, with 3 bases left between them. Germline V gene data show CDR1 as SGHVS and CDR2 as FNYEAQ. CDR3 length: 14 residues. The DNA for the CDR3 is TGTGCCAGCAGCTTAGTTACGAACACCGGGGAGCTGTTTTTT. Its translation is CASSLVTNTGELFF.

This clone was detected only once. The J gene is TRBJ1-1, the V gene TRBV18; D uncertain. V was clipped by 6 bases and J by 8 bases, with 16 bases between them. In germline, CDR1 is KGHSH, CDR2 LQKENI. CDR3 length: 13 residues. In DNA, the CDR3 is TGTGCCAGCTCTCCGACCCGGGAGACAGAAGCTTTCTTT. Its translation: CASSPTRETEAFF. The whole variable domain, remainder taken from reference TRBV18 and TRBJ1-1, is NAGVMQNPRHLVRRRGQEARLRCSPMKGHSHVYWYRQLPEEGLKFMVYLQKENIIDESGMPKERFSAEFPKEGPSILRIQQVVRGDSAAYFCASSPTRETEAFFGQGTRLTVV.

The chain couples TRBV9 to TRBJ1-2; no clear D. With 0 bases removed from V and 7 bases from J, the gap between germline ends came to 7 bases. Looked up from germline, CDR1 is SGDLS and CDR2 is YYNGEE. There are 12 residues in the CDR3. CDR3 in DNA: TGTGCCAGCAGCGTAGGAGTTGGTGGCTACACCTTC. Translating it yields CASSVGVGGYTF. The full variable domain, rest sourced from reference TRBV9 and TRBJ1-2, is DSGVTQTPKHLITATGQRVTLRCSPRSGDLSVYWYQQSLDQGLQFLIQYYNGEERAKGNILERFSAQQFPDLHSELNLSSLELGDSALYFCASSVGVGGYTFGSGTRLTVV.

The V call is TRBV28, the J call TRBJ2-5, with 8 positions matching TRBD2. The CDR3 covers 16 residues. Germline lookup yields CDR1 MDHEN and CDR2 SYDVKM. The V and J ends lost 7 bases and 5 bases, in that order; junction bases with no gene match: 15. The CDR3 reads CASTPPRVSGSETQYF. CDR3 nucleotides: TGTGCCAGCACCCCCCCCCGCGTCAGCGGGAGCGAGACCCAGTACTTC.

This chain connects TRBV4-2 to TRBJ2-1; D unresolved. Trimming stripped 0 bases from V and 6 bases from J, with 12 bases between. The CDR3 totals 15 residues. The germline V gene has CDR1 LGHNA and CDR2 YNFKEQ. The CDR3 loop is CASSQEAGVGNEQFF. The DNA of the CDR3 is TGTGCCAGCAGCCAAGAGGCAGGTGTCGGCAATGAGCAGTTCTTC.

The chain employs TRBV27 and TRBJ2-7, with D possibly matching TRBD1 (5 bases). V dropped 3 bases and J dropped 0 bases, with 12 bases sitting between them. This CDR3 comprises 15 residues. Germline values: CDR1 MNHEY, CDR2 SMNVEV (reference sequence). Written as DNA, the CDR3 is TGTGCCAGCAGTTTTTCAGGGTGGAGCTCCTACGAGCAGTACTTC. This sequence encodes CASSFSGWSSYEQYF.

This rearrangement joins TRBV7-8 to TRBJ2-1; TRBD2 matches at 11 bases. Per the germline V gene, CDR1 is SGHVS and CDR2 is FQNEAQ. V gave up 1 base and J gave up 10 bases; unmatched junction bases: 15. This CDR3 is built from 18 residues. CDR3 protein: CASSLGLPSGRYLGEQFF. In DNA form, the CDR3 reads TGTGCCAGCAGCTTAGGCCTCCCTAGCGGGAGGTATCTGGGAGAGCAGTTCTTC.

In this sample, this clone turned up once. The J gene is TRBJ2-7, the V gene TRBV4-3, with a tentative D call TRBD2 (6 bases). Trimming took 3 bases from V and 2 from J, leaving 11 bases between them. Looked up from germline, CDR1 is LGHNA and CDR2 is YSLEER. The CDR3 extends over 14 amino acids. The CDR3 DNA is TGCGCCAGCAGCCAGGGGACTGGAACCTACGAGCAGTACTTC. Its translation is CASSQGTGTYEQYF.

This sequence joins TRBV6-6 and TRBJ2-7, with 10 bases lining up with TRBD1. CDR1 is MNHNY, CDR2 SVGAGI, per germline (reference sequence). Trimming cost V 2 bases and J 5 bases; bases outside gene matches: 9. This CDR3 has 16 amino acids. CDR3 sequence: CASSYVLGTGEHEQYF. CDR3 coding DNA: TGTGCCAGCAGTTACGTACTGGGGACAGGGGAGCACGAGCAGTACTTC.

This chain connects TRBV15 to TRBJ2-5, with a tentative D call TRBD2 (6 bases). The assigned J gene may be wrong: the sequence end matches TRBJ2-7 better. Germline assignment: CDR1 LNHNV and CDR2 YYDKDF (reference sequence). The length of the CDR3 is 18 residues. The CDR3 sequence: CATSRDLPRMGGTYEQYF. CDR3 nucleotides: TGTGCCACCAGCAGAGATCTTCCTCGTATGGGGGGAACCTACGAGCAGTACTTC.

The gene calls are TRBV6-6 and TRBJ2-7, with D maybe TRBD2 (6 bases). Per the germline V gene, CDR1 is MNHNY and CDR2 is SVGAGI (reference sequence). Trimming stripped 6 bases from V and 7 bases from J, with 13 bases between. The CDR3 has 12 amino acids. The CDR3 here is CASRETRSEQYF. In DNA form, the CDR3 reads TGTGCCAGCAGAGAGACTAGAAGTGAGCAGTACTTC.

CDR3 sequence (DNA): TGTGCCAGCAGTCAGGACAGGGCTAAAGTCACTGAAGCTTTCTTT. This encodes CASSQDRAKVTEAFF. V is TRBV28 and J is TRBJ1-1; 8 bases are a match to TRBD1. Germline CDR1 reads MDHEN; CDR2 reads SYDVKM. This CDR3 spans 15 amino acids. V shed 5 bases, J shed 4 bases, and the junction held 9 bases outside the gene matches. The complete variable domain, with remaining parts taken from reference TRBV28 and TRBJ1-1, reads DVKVTQSSRYLVKRTGEKVFLECVQDMDHENMFWYRQDPGLGLRLIYFSYDVKMKEKGDIPEGYSVSREKKERFSLILESASTNQTSMYLCASSQDRAKVTEAFFGQGTRLTVV.